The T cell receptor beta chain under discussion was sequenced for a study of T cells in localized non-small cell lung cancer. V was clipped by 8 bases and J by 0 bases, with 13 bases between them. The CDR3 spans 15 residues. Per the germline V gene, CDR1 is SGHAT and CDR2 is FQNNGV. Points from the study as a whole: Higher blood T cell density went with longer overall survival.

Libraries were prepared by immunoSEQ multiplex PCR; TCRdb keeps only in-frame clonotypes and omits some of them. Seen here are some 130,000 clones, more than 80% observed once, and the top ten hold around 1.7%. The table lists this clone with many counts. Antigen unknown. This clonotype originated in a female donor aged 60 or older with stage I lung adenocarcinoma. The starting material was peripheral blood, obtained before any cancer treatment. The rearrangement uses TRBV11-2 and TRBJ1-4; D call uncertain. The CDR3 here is CASGSRFATNEKLFF. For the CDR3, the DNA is TGTGCCAGCGGATCGAGATTTGCAACTAATGAAAAACTGTTTTTT.